This T cell receptor beta chain was identified in a study of early T cells in non-severe SARS-CoV-2 infection. TCRdb re-analysed the 5' RACE reads in MiXCR, keeping a single row per CDR3 protein. The profile shows roughly 51,000 distinct CDR3 sequences, around 7.7% of them singletons. The CDR3 has 15 amino acids. The junction had 5 bases not matched to a gene; V was cut back by 3 bases and J by 6 bases. The germline CDR1 and CDR2 sequences are MGHDK and SYGVNS. This clonotype showed up many times. The antigen is not known. Broader study findings: Lookups in VDJdb leaned toward anti-spike CD8 responses and missed private and CD4 specificities.

The rearrangement uses TRBV25-1 and TRBJ1-5, with 10 bases fitting TRBD1. The receptor was isolated from an adult who was a healthcare worker with PCR-confirmed SARS-CoV-2 infection or an uninfected control (not recorded which). Sequenced: whole blood. This CDR3 reads CASSETGGPLQPQHF. Here the CDR3 DNA reads TGTGCCAGCAGTGAGACAGGGGGCCCTCTTCAGCCCCAGCATTTT.